This T cell receptor beta chain originates from a study of T cell responses to AZD1222 COVID-19 vaccine (dated by TCRdb to the early 2020s). General notes on the study: AZD1222 recipients whose second dose came at about 4 weeks and those whose second dose came at about 12 weeks were combined into one group, since spike-specific TCR depth and breadth did not differ between the two schedules. A total of about 250 trial participants underwent TCR sequencing, of whom 207 had received two doses of AZD1222 and approximately 26 had received two doses of the MenACWY control vaccine. Trial participants were enrolled into age subgroups of 18-55, 56-69 and 70-plus years, which contained 148, 28 and 57 TCR-sequenced participants, respectively. Study-wide findings and limitations: Because no day 14 peak-response samples were available, the repertoires could be characterized only after the peak T cell response. Nearly half of unique spike-specific TCRs reportedly recognized epitopes outside regions mutated in the B.1.351 and B.1.1.7 variants. The whole spike protein was spanned by vaccine-associated CD4 TCRs, and dominant responses were seen in regions 160-218 and 743-854. Participants were mostly white British and included more females than males, and it was suggested by the authors that clonal diversity may have been underestimated. After two AZD1222 doses, spike-specific TCR breadth and depth were significantly higher than at day 0 and than in MenACWY recipients. The 56-69-year group was small, and its depth increase did not reach significance, likely because of low power. Conclusions about previously exposed vaccinees are limited, since just five to seven AZD1222 recipients were seropositive for SARS-CoV-2 at baseline.

The CDR3 regions of human TCRbeta chains were analyzed by immunosequencing. As for the original processing: TCRs in the repertoires were compared against a reference library of SARS-CoV-2-specific TCRs that had been generated with the MIRA antigen-specificity platform. Breadth was defined as the fraction of unique TCRs that were SARS-CoV-2-associated. Depth was defined as the fraction of total T cells that were SARS-CoV-2-associated. Using the MIRA data, each spike-specific TCR was assigned both to the spike region to which the TCR was reactive and to a CD4 or CD8 class. Log10-transformed breadth and depth values were compared by one-way ANOVA with Sidak's multiple comparisons tests. TCRdb's version of the immuneACCESS table is confined to in-frame rearrangements and falls short of the full clone set. An unresolved V gene accounts for under half of the shortfall where checked; the remainder is of unknown origin. For V, J and clone size, that table is used; D and trimming come from the DNA. The table for this sample lists around 160,000 clones; around nine tenths of them were counted only once. The ten largest make up approximately 1.5% of the sample.

For this clone: There is no known antigen for this receptor. No qualities accompany the bases; no much larger clone lies one base away.

This specimen's time point label, interpreted: baseline before first vaccination. Vaccinee samples were obtained from the UK trials COV001 and COV002, which included a single-blind randomized controlled phase 2/3 trial of AZD1222 (ChAdOx1 nCoV-19) in healthy adults. Trial participant PBMC samples were collected at day 0 and day 28 after the second dose for TCRbeta chain sequencing. CDR1 and CDR2, looked up from the germline V gene (reference sequence), are LGHDT and YNNKEL. Counted from cysteine to phenylalanine, this CDR3 has 14 amino acids. Only CDR3 DNA is held: 42 bases, read in frame from base 1. After removal of 10 bases from V and 7 bases from J, the junction retains 14 bases not matched to a gene.

Specimen: peripheral blood, collected on day 0 of AZD1222 vaccination. The source is an adult in good health. The chain employs TRBV3-1 (or the pseudogene TRBV3-2) and TRBJ2-7; 9 bases in the middle match TRBD1. Read as DNA, the sequence is TGTGCCACCTTCGATCGGGACAGGGTTAAGGAGCAGTACTTC. Translated, this gives CATFDRDRVKEQYF.